This T cell receptor beta chain was recovered during a study of blood T cell repertoires in COVID-19. About the research overall: The origin of the acute and convalescent COVID-19 samples was the United States, Italy and Spain. Sample material is recorded as cDNA or gDNA derived from T cells, B-cell-depleted T cells, or PBMCs.

Germline values: CDR1 MNHEY, CDR2 SMNVEV (reference sequence). The CDR3 consists of 15 residues. V gave up 4 bases and J gave up 10 bases, with 22 bases separating them. Original data processing: Amplification of reference gene primers provided the estimated nucleated cell counts. Some clones are missing from TCRdb's copy, which holds only in-frame ones; the method was immunoSEQ multiplex PCR. Clone size and V and J calls were adopted from that table, with D and trimming inferred from the DNA. The sample comprises about 160,000 clones, approximately 80% of which are singletons, and approximately 3.7% rests with the top ten.

This clonotype was sampled from a woman of 80 years or more with acute or convalescent COVID-19. The V and J genes are TRBV27 and TRBJ1-1; possibly TRBD1 for D (5 bases). Sample: peripheral blood. The CDR3 DNA is TGTGCCAGCAGTTCTAACCAGGGTTTATGGTTGCGAGCTTTCTTT. Amino acids: CASSSNQGLWLRAFF.